Shown below are 20 T cell receptor beta chains from a single sample sequenced in a study of blood T cell repertoires in COVID-19. Assay used: immunoSEQ multiplex PCR; TCRdb lists only in-frame clones, some missing. The repertoire holds over 150,000 clones, with around 74% as singletons. The sequenced material came from peripheral blood. The receptors stem from a woman older than 75 with acute or convalescent COVID-19.

The chain links TRBV13 to TRBJ1-2; perhaps TRBD1 as D (5 bases). Germline CDR1 is PRHDT and CDR2 is FYEKMQ (reference sequence). V lost 5 bases and J 3 bases, leaving 16 bases between the germline ends. The CDR3 has 15 residues. The CDR3 spells CASSERQKTYYGYTF. The CDR3 DNA reads as TGTGCCAGCAGCGAAAGACAGAAAACATACTATGGCTACACCTTC.

The chain has TRBV19 and TRBJ1-5; the D gene is possibly TRBD1 (6 bases). Germline assignment: CDR1 LNHDA and CDR2 SQIVND (reference sequence). The CDR3 extends over 16 amino acids. V lost 4 bases and J lost 5, with 18 bases in between. The CDR3: CASSKQGKRVDQPQHF. DNA for the CDR3: TGTGCCAGTAGTAAACAGGGTAAAAGGGTAGATCAGCCCCAGCATTTT.

This chain connects TRBV3-1 (or the pseudogene TRBV3-2) to TRBJ1-3; no firm D call. The germline V gene has CDR1 LGHDT and CDR2 YNNKEL (reference sequence). The length of the CDR3 is 15 residues. Trimming pared 2 bases from V and 0 bases from J, leaving 8 bases between. In nucleotides, the CDR3 is TGTGCCAGCAGCCAATCCGTATCCTCTGGAAACACCATATATTTT. Amino acids: CASSQSVSSGNTIYF.

The chain combines TRBV6-5 with TRBJ2-7, with 7 bases that match TRBD1. Trimming cost V 6 bases and J 7 bases; bases outside gene matches: 12. Germline CDR1 is MNHEY and CDR2 is SVGAGI. The CDR3 totals 14 residues. The CDR3 loop reads CASRFNRGEGEQYF. The CDR3 DNA reads TGTGCCAGCAGATTCAACAGGGGAGAGGGAGAGCAGTACTTC.

The CDR3 DNA is TGTGCCAGCAGTTACGGGGACAGGGATAATGAAAAACTGTTTTTT. Its translation is CASSYGDRDNEKLFF. The chain employs TRBV6-5 and TRBJ1-4; 9 bases align to TRBD1. The CDR3 length is 15 residues. Germline V gives CDR1 MNHEY, CDR2 SVGAGI. Unmatched junction bases numbered 2, after V lost 2 bases and J lost 4 bases.

This clone showed up just a few times. The chain employs TRBV12-3 or TRBV12-4 and TRBJ2-1; 9 positions match TRBD1. Losses at the gene ends were 6 bases for V and 15 bases for J; bases not matched to a gene: 9. This CDR3 is built from 12 residues. The CDR3 DNA reads as TGTGCCAGCAGCCAAATGACAGGGGGTGGGTTCTTC. Translated, it gives CASSQMTGGGFF.

The chain joins TRBV7-2 to TRBJ2-7; 7 nucleotides align to TRBD1. This CDR3 contains 14 residues. Germline V CDR1 and CDR2: SGHTA, FQGNSA. V shed 5 bases, J shed 4 bases, and the junction held 8 bases outside the gene matches. CDR3 in DNA: TGTGCCAGCAGCATCTCACAGGGGTTATACGAGCAGTACTTC. Translation: CASSISQGLYEQYF.

The rearrangement joins TRBV15 to TRBJ2-1; 9 positions agree with TRBD2. The junction had 11 bases not matched to a gene; V was cut back by 8 bases and J by 12 bases. This CDR3 contains 13 residues. The germline V gene has CDR1 LNHNV and CDR2 YYDKDF (reference sequence). The CDR3 sequence is CATGLAGTVGQFF. The CDR3 bases are TGTGCCACCGGGCTAGCGGGAACAGTGGGGCAGTTCTTC.

The chain has TRBV18 and TRBJ2-5, with 7 bases that match TRBD2. The CDR3 runs to 14 residues. Trimming cost V 2 bases and J 0 bases; bases outside gene matches: 0. The germline CDR1 and CDR2 sequences are KGHSH and LQKENI. The CDR3 bases are TGTGCCAGCTCACCAAGCGGGGACCAAGAGACCCAGTACTTC. Translation: CASSPSGDQETQYF. The full variable domain, rest sourced from reference TRBV18 and TRBJ2-5, is NAGVMQNPRHLVRRRGQEARLRCSPMKGHSHVYWYRQLPEEGLKFMVYLQKENIIDESGMPKERFSAEFPKEGPSILRIQQVVRGDSAAYFCASSPSGDQETQYFGPGTRLLVL.

The V gene is TRBV3-1 (or the pseudogene TRBV3-2), the J gene TRBJ2-3; 7 bases map to TRBD2. The V gene end was trimmed by 4 bases and the J gene end by 1 base; junction bases not matched to a gene: 8. This CDR3 spans 16 amino acids. The V gene's germline CDR1 is LGHDT and CDR2 YNNKEL (reference sequence). The CDR3: CASSPILAGGTDTQYF. The CDR3 nucleotides read TGTGCCAGCAGCCCCATACTGGCGGGAGGCACAGATACGCAGTATTTT.

V is TRBV19 and J is TRBJ1-2; 12 nucleotides match TRBD1. The CDR3 covers 16 residues. CDR1 and CDR2 (germline): LNHDA, SQIVND (reference sequence). J gave up 6 bases and V 5 bases, and 10 bases lay outside the gene matches. The CDR3 protein is CASSRLTGTGGDGYTF. The DNA for the CDR3 is TGTGCCAGTAGTCGACTTACCGGGACAGGGGGCGATGGCTACACCTTC.

The rearrangement uses TRBV19 and TRBJ2-5; 9 bases match TRBD2. This CDR3 has 14 amino acids. The V gene end was trimmed by 1 base and the J gene end by 5 bases; junction bases not matched to a gene: 2. Germline-derived CDR1 and CDR2 are LNHDA and SQIVND (reference sequence). This CDR3 is CASSIVLAGETQYF. As DNA, the CDR3 is TGTGCCAGTAGTATAGTTCTAGCGGGGGAGACCCAGTACTTC.

This clone turned up a few times. CDR3 nucleotide sequence: TGTGCCAGCAGCTTAAATCCGGAGAGGTCAGGGCGCTATGGCTACACCTTC. Amino acid sequence: CASSLNPERSGRYGYTF. V is TRBV7-3 and J is TRBJ1-2; a weak D match, TRBD1 (5 bases). Trimming pared 1 base from V and 4 bases from J, leaving 19 bases between. This CDR3 is built from 17 residues. Looked up from germline, CDR1 is SGHTA and CDR2 is FQGTGA.

The chain combines TRBV7-9 with TRBJ1-1; D unclear. This CDR3 has 16 residues. CDR1 is SEHNR and CDR2 is FQNEAQ in the germline V gene (reference sequence). V gave up 1 base and J gave up 0 bases, with 12 bases separating them. The DNA of the CDR3 is TGTGCCAGCAGCTTAGGGAGTGCGGGATTGAACACTGAAGCTTTCTTT. This sequence encodes CASSLGSAGLNTEAFF. The complete variable domain, with remaining parts taken from reference TRBV7-9 and TRBJ1-1, reads DTGVSQNPRHKITKRGQNVTFRCDPISEHNRLYWYRQTLGQGPEFLTYFQNEAQLEKSRLLSDRFSAERPKGSFSTLEIQRTEQGDSAMYLCASSLGSAGLNTEAFFGQGTRLTVV.

The chain uses TRBV7-3 and TRBJ2-3; possibly TRBD1 for D (5 bases). The V end lost 8 bases, the J end lost 1 base, and 10 bases lay between the germline ends. CDR1 and CDR2 from the germline V gene are SGHTA and FQGTGA. The CDR3 contains 13 residues. CDR3 sequence (DNA): TGTGCCAGCTCAAGGGGTCGCACAGATACGCAGTATTTT. It is translated as CASSRGRTDTQYF.

This clone was picked up a small number of times. This chain links TRBV6-5 with TRBJ2-1, with D tentatively TRBD1 (6 bases). Germline CDR1 is MNHEY and CDR2 is SVGAGI. V gave up 2 bases and J gave up 2 bases, with 7 bases separating them. CDR3 size: 14 residues. The CDR3 DNA follows: TGTGCCAGCAGTTACGAGGGGGCCTACAATGAGCAGTTCTTC. As protein: CASSYEGAYNEQFF.

This sequence joins TRBV18 and TRBJ2-5; perhaps TRBD1 as D (6 bases). CDR3 size: 14 residues. V lost 1 base and J lost 5, with 11 bases in between. Germline CDR1 reads KGHSH; CDR2 reads LQKENI. The chain's CDR3 is CASSPQAQGETQYF. CDR3 in DNA: TGTGCCAGCTCACCACAAGCCCAGGGGGAGACCCAGTACTTC.

DNA for the CDR3: TGTGCCAGTAGACCCTCAGGGGAGAGGGGCTACACCTTC. Its protein product is CASRPSGERGYTF. The J gene is TRBJ1-2, the V gene TRBV19, with D maybe TRBD1 (6 bases). Trimming cost V 6 bases and J 8 bases, with 16 bases left between them. Germline CDR1 and CDR2: LNHDA and SQIVND (reference sequence). CDR3 length: 13 residues. Combining the CDR3 with reference TRBV19 and TRBJ1-2 gives the whole variable domain DGGITQSPKYLFRKEGQNVTLSCEQNLNHDAMYWYRQDPGQGLRLIYYSQIVNDFQKGDIAEGYSVSREKKESFPLTVTSAQKNPTAFYLCASRPSGERGYTFGSGTRLTVV.

This sequence joins TRBV3-1 (or the pseudogene TRBV3-2) and TRBJ1-1, with a tentative D call TRBD1 (6 bases). With 0 bases removed from V and 6 bases from J, the gap between germline ends came to 17 bases. The CDR3 length is 16 residues. The germline V gene has CDR1 LGHDT and CDR2 YNNKEL (reference sequence). CDR3 sequence reads: CASSQEAGAQKPEAFF. In DNA, the CDR3 is TGTGCCAGCAGCCAAGAGGCGGGGGCGCAGAAGCCTGAAGCTTTCTTT.

Written as DNA, the CDR3 is TGCAGTGCTAGTCCCAGCGGAGTTTACAATGAGCAGTTCTTC. Its translation: CSASPSGVYNEQFF. The gene calls are TRBV20-1 and TRBJ2-1; perhaps TRBD2 as D (5 bases). CDR3 size: 14 residues. Germline CDR1 is DFQATT and CDR2 is SNEGSKA (reference sequence). The V end lost 3 bases, the J end lost 4 bases, and 13 bases lay between the germline ends.